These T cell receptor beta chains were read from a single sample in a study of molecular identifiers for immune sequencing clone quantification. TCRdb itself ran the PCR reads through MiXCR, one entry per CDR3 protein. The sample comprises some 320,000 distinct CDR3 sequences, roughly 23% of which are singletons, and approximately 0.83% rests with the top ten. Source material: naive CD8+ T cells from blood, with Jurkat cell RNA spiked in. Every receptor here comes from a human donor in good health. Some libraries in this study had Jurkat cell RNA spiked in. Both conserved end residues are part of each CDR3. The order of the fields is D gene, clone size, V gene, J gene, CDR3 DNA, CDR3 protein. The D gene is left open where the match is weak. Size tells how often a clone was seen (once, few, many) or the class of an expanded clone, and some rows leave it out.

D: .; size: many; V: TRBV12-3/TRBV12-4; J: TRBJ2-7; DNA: TGTGCCAGCAGTTTAGAAAAGACAGGACCCTACGAGCAGTACTTC; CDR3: CASSLEKTGPYEQYF
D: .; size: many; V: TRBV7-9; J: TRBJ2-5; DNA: TGTGCCAGCAGCTTAGCGGGGGGGCCGGTCGAGACCCAGTACTTC; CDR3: CASSLAGGPVETQYF
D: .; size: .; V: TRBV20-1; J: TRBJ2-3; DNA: TGCAGTGCTAGTATCCGGGGCAGATATACGCAGTATTTT; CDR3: CSASIRGRYTQYF
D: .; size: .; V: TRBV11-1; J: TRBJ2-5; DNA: TGTGCCAGCGATTCGGGAAGTCAAGAGACCCAGTACTTC; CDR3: CASDSGSQETQYF
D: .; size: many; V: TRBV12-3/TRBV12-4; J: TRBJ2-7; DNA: TGTGCCAGCAGTTTCACGCACTCAACCTCCTACGAGCAGTACTTC; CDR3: CASSFTHSTSYEQYF
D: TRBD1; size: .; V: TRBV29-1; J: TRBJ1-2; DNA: TGCAGCGTTGAACCCCAGGGGGGGGAGTACTATGGCTACACCTTC; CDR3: CSVEPQGGEYYGYTF
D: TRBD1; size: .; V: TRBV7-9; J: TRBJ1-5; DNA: TGTGCCAGCAGCTTAGTCCTTGGACAGGGCCCCAATCAGCCCCAGCATTTT; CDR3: CASSLVLGQGPNQPQHF
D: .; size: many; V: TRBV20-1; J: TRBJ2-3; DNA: TGCAGTGCTAGACCGGACTACACAGATACGCAGTATTTT; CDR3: CSARPDYTDTQYF
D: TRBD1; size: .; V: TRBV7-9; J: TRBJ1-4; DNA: TGTGCCAGCAGCCCACAGGGGTTCTCAACTAATGAAAGACTGTTTTTT; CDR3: CASSPQGFSTNERLFF
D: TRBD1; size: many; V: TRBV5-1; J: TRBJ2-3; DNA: TGCGCCAGCAGCTTGAACACAGGGGGGACAGATACGCAGTATTTT; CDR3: CASSLNTGGTDTQYF
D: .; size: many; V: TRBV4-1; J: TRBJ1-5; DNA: TGCGCCAGCAGCCCTTTTGGTCAGCGGGACTATAGCAATCAGCCCCAGCATTTT; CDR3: CASSPFGQRDYSNQPQHF
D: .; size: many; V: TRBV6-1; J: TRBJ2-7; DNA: TGTGCCAGCAGTGAATGGGCCGCTGGAGAGCAGTACTTC; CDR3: CASSEWAAGEQYF
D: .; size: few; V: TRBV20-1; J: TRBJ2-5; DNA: TGCAGTGCTAGAGGGGTCGCCCTAGTGACCCAGTACTTC; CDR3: CSARGVALVTQYF
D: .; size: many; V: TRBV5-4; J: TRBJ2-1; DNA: TGTGCCAGCAGCTTGAGCATAGGCGGCTACAATGAGCAGTTCTTC; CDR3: CASSLSIGGYNEQFF
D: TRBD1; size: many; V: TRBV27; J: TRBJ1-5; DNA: TGTGCCAGCAGTTTATCGGACAGGGTTCAGCCCCAGCATTTT; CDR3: CASSLSDRVQPQHF
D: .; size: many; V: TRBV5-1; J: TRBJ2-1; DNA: TGCGCCAGCAGCTTGCCACAGAACTACAATGAGCAGTTCTTC; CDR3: CASSLPQNYNEQFF
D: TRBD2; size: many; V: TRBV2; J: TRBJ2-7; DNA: TGTGCCAGCAGTGAAGGGGCTAGCGGGAGGACCCCCTACGAGCAGTACTTC; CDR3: CASSEGASGRTPYEQYF
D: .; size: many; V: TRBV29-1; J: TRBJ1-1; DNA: TGCAGCGTTGAGGGACTGGGGAACACTGAAGCTTTCTTT; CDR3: CSVEGLGNTEAFF
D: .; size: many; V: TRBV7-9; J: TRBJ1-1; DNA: TGTGCCAGCAGCGAGGGCATCGGCACTGAAGCTTTCTTT; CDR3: CASSEGIGTEAFF
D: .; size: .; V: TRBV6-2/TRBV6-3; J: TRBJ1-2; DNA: TGTGCCAGCAGTAATTTTCAGAACTATGGCTACACCTTC; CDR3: CASSNFQNYGYTF
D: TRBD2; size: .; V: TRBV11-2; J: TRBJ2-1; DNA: TGTGCCAGCAGCTTAGTTGGACTAGCCGTAGCCTACAATGAGCAGTTCTTC; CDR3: CASSLVGLAVAYNEQFF
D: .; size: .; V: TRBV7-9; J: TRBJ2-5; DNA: TGTGCCAGCAGCTTAGTGGACAGCTTCCAAGAGACCCAGTACTTC; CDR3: CASSLVDSFQETQYF
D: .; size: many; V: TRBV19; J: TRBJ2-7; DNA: TGTGCCAGTAGTCCAAGCGTTTACATCTACGAGCAGTACTTC; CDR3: CASSPSVYIYEQYF
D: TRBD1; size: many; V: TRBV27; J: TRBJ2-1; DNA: TGTGCCAGCAGTTTACAGGGGCAGGGGGTTTACAATGAGCAGTTCTTC; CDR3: CASSLQGQGVYNEQFF
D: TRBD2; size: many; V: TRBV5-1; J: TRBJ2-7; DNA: TGCGCCAGCAGCCGAGAGACTAGCGGGGAGCAGTACTTC; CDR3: CASSRETSGEQYF
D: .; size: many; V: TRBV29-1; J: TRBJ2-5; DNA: TGCAGCGTTGAAACAGAGACCCAGTACTTC; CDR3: CSVETETQYF